This T cell receptor (beta chain) was profiled in a study of OX40 agonist ivuxolimab in advanced cancers. Whole-study context: The treatment was a fully human IgG2 OX40 agonist, ivuxolimab. The study, taken as a whole, reports: Expanded clones tended on average to be more numerous among CD8+ T cells than CD4+.

This CDR3 region has 16 residues. V lost 6 bases to trimming and J lost 3 bases; unmatched junction nucleotides: 8. CDR1 and CDR2 from the germline V gene are MNHEY and SMNVEV (reference sequence). Assay used: immunoSEQ multiplex PCR; TCRdb lists only in-frame clones, some missing. The sample shows tens of thousands of clones, about 89% of them seen only once. Regarding this clone: Its specificity is unknown.

Material: CD4+ or CD8+ T cells sorted from blood, obtained in a trial of the OX40 agonist ivuxolimab. The chain links TRBV27 to TRBJ2-2; TRBD1 matches 9 bases. The receptor comes from an adult with an advanced solid tumor such as melanoma, head and neck, liver or kidney cancer. The CDR3 bases are TGTGCCAGCAGCCTTACAGGGGGCGGGCACACCGGGGAGCTGTTTTTT. This codes for CASSLTGGGHTGELFF.